This T cell receptor (beta chain) was recorded in a study of read filtering for tumor transcriptome and immune sequencing (dated by TCRdb to 2019 to 2021). At the level of the whole study: The cohort was composed of roughly 18 male and 14 female patients, with a mean age of approximately 72 years and an age range of roughly 45 to 85. Under revised international staging, about eight patients fell into R-ISS I, 15 to 20 into R-ISS II and roughly 7 into R-ISS III. After DNase treatment, whole-transcriptome libraries were prepared using the TruSeq RNA Access Library Prep Kit. TCR-region mapped reads per sample ranged from about 4.05 to 10.27 million with IR-seq versus only about 85 to 1273 with RNA-seq. TCR repertoires obtained by targeted immune repertoire sequencing and by bulk whole-transcriptome sequencing performed on the same bone marrow samples were compared. A main aim was a read-filtering strategy for immune repertoire data, specifically whether clonotypes supported by a single read should be removed. The full study reports these points: The sorted CD138-negative fraction was a mixed bone marrow immune population, not purified T cells. When single-read clonotypes were removed, the proportions of shared clonotypes in IR-seq and RNA-seq correlated more strongly. Compared with RNA-seq, IR-seq captured clonotypes at much higher depth and more reliably, and a smaller IR-seq throughput was enough to identify most shared clonotypes. In IR-seq, single-read clonotypes were roughly 82% of clonotypes but approximately 4% of total reads; in RNA-seq they were approximately 73% of clonotypes and about 40% of reads.

The Immunoverse kit was used to build TCR libraries from roughly 370 ng RNA, with molecular barcoded adaptors covering alpha/delta and beta/gamma chains. TCR library preparation was performed with the same RNA that was used for transcriptome sequencing. An Illumina HiSeq 4000 with 2 x 150 cycles was used to sequence the TCR libraries. From the authors' description of their analysis: With MiXCR, TCR reads were aligned to human V, D, J and C references and assembled into CDR3 clonotypes, with quality filtering and error correction included. The tcR package in R was used for analysis of clonotype counts and gene usage diversity. Raw mapping reads were checked after the RNA-seq reads had been mapped by STAR aligner version 2.5.3a onto the human GRCh37 genome. To test how sequencing depth affects detected clonotypes, IR-seq fastq files were randomly downsampled with Seqtk 1.3. TCRdb took the public reads, trimmed them with fastp at Q25, ran MiXCR for clone calling and kept in-frame beta chains. Identical CDR3 protein sequences are pooled into one entry, listed with their most common genes and DNA. The V and J calls and clone size come from TCRdb's table, not from the authors' own analysis. The sample records 75,000 to 90,000 distinct CDR3 sequences, roughly an eighth of which are singletons. Jointly, the top ten make up about 15% of the sample.

There are a few counts of this clonotype. There is no known antigen for this receptor. No much larger clone is present one base from it, and per-base qualities are unavailable. Each patient had bone marrow sampled at the time of active disease. Isolation of bone marrow mononuclear cells was performed by Ficoll-Hypaque density gradient centrifugation. CD138-negative cells were obtained by negative selection after labeling with CD138 magnetic microbeads on a MACS separator, removing myeloma plasma cells. Flow cytometry on an Attune NxT with CD138 antibodies was used to check the purity of the isolated cells. Total RNA was extracted using TRIzol reagent and was quantified on a NanoDrop spectrophotometer. For each patient, paired RNA-seq and IR-seq were run on the CD138-negative bone marrow sample from that patient. V is cut by 2 bases and J by 7 bases, and the space between the germline ends is 12 bases. The germline V gene encodes CDR1 MNHNS and CDR2 SASEGT. The CDR3 runs 14 residues from the cysteine to the phenylalanine. The kept DNA is CDR3 alone, 42 bases in frame from the first base.

The chain joins TRBV6-1 to TRBJ1-3; no D gene is confidently identified. This receptor was identified in a donor aged 40 or older with multiple myeloma. The sequencing input was a population of CD138-negative cells sorted from bone marrow. The cell subset or site label here, explained by the study, means: bone marrow mononuclear cells depleted of CD138+ plasma/myeloma cells by negative magnetic selection. The CDR3 in this case is CASSETVRGNTIYF. The DNA sequence reads TGTGCCAGCAGTGAAACGGTCAGAGGCAACACCATATATTTT.